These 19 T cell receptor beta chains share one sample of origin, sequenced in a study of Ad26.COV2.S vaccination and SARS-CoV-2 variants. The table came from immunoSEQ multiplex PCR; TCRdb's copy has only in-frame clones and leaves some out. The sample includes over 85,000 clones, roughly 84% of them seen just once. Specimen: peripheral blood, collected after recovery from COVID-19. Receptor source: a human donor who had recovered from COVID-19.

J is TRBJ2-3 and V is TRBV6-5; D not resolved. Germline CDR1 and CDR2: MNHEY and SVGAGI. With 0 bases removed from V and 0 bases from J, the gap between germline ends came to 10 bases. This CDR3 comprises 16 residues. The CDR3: CASSYSRHLSTDTQYF. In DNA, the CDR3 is TGTGCCAGCAGTTACTCCCGCCACCTGAGCACAGATACGCAGTATTTT.

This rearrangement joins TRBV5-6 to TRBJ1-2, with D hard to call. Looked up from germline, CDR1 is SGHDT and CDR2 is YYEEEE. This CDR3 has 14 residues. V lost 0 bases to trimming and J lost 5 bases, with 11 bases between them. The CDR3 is CASSLERRQYGYTF. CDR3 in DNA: TGTGCCAGCAGCTTGGAAAGACGGCAGTATGGCTACACCTTC.

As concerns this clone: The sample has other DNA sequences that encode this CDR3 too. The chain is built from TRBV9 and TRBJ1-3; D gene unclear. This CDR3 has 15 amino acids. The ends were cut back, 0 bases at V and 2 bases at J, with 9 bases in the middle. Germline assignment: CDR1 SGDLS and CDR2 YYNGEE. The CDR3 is CASSVGGGTGNTIYF. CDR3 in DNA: TGTGCCAGCAGCGTAGGAGGAGGGACTGGAAACACCATATATTTT.

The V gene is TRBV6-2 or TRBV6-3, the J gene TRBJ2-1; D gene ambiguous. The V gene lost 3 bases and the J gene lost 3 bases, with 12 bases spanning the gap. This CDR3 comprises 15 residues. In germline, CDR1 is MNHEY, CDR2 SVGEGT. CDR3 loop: CASSYSPIYYNEQFF. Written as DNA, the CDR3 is TGTGCCAGCAGTTATAGCCCGATATACTACAATGAGCAGTTCTTC.

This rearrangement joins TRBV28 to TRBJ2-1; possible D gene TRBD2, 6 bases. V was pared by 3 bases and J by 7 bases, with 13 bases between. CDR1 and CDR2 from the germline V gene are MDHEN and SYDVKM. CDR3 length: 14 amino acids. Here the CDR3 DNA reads TGTGCCAGCAGTTTGGGGACTCAGCAAAATGAGCAGTTCTTC. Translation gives CASSLGTQQNEQFF.

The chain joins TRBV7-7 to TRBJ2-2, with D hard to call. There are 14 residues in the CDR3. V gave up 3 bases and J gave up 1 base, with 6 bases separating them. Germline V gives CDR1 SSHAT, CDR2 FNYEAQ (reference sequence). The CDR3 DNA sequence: TGTGCCAGCAGCTTCGAATTGAACACCGGGGAGCTGTTTTTT. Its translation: CASSFELNTGELFF.

The CDR3 nucleotides read TGTGCAAGTCGCTTATTGGGCGGTCGTAGGCGGGAGGCCGAAGAGACCCAGTACTTC. Translating gives CASRLLGGRRREAEETQYF. The chain uses TRBV12-2 and TRBJ2-5; TRBD2, the table's D call, was not compared with the DNA. TRBV12-2 is a pseudogene locus. The CDR3 sequence is 19 residues long.

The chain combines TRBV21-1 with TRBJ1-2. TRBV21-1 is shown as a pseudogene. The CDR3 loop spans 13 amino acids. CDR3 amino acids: CASSKVSRYGYTF. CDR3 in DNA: TGTGCCAGCAGCAAAGTGTCTCGCTATGGCTACACCTTC.

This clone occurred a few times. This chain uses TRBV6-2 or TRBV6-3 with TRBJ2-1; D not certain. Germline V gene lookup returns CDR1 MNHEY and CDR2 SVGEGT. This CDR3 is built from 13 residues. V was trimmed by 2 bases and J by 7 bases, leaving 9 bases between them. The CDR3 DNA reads TGTGCCAGCAGTTACAACCGAATTAATGAGCAGTTCTTC. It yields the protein CASSYNRINEQFF.

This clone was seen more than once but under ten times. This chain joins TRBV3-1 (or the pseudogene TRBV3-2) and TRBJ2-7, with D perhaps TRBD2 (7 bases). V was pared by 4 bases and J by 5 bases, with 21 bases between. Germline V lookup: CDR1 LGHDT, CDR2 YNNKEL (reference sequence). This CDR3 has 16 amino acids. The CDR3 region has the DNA TGTGCCAGCAGCCGCTGGGCAGGGGAGGGCCGGAACGAGCAGTACTTC. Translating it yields CASSRWAGEGRNEQYF.

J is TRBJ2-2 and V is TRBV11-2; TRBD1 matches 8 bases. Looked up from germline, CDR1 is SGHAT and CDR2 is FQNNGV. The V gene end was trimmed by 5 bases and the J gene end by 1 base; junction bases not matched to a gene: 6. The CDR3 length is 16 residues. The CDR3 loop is CASSPPGTGNTGELFF. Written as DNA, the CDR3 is TGTGCCAGCAGCCCTCCCGGGACAGGGAACACCGGGGAGCTGTTTTTT.

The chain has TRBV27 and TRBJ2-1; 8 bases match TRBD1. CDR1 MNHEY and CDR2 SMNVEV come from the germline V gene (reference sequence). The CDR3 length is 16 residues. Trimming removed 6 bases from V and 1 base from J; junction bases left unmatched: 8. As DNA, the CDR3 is TGTGCCAGCAGAAGCACAGGGGGATTTTCCTACAATGAGCAGTTCTTC. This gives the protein CASRSTGGFSYNEQFF.

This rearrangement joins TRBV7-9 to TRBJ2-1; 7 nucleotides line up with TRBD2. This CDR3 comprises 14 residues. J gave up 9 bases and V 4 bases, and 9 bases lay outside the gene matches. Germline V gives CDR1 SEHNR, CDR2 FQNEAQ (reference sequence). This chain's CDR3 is CASSSVVTSPEQFF. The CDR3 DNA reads TGTGCCAGCAGCTCAGTGGTGACTAGCCCTGAGCAGTTCTTC.

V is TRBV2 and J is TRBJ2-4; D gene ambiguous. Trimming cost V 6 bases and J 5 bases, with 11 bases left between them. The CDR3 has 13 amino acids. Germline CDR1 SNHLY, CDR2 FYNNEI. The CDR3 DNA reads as TGTGCCAGCAGGGGTGAGGTTGAAAACATTCAGTACTTC. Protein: CASRGEVENIQYF.

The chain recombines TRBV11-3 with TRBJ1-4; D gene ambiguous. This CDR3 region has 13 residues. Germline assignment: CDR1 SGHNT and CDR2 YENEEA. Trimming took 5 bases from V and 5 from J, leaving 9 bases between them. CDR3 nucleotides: TGTGCCAGCAGCCCCCGGCCGAATGAAAAACTGTTTTTT. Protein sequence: CASSPRPNEKLFF.

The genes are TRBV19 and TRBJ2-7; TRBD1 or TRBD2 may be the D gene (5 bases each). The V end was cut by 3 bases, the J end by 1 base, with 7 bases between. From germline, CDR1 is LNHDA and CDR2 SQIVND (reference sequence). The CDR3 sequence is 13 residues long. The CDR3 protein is CASSMGRSYEQYF. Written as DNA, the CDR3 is TGTGCCAGTAGTATGGGACGTTCCTACGAGCAGTACTTC.

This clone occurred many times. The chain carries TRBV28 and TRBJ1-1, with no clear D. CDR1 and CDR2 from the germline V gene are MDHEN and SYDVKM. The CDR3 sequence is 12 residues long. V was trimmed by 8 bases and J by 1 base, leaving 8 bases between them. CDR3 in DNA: TGTGCCAGCGGCGTCGGGAACACTGAAGCTTTCTTT. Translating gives CASGVGNTEAFF.

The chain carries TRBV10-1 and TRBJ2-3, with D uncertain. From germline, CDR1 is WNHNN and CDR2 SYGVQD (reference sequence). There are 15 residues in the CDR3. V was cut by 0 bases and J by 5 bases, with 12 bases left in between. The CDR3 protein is CASSESAGSEDTQYF. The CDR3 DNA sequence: TGCGCCAGCAGTGAGTCGGCAGGATCAGAAGATACGCAGTATTTT.

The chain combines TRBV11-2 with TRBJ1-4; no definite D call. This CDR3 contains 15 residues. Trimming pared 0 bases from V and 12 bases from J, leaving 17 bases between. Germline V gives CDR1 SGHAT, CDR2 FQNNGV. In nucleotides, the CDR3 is TGTGCCAGCAGCTTAGACAGTTACCCCCACCAGGAACTGTTTTTT. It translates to CASSLDSYPHQELFF.